The 23 T cell receptor beta chains below all came from one sample that was sequenced in a study of blood T cell repertoires in COVID-19. TCRdb's table, derived via immunoSEQ multiplex PCR, lists solely in-frame clones and lacks some. Of under 65,000 clones listed, approximately 90% are singletons. Sequenced material: peripheral blood. The source is a woman at least 80 years old with active COVID-19.

The CDR3 is CATSEAGQGGFYNEQFF. The CDR3 DNA sequence: TGTGCCACCAGTGAGGCCGGACAGGGGGGTTTCTACAATGAGCAGTTCTTC. The chain links TRBV24-1 to TRBJ2-1, with TRBD1 matching 10 bases. The J segment lost 3 bases and the V segment lost 4 bases, leaving 8 bases of the junction unmatched. The CDR3 length is 17 residues. Germline CDR1 reads KGHDR; CDR2 reads SFDVKD.

The chain employs TRBV11-1 and TRBJ2-1, with D unresolved. The CDR3 sequence is 11 residues long. Deletions cut 4 bases from V and 12 bases from J, with 10 bases between. Germline CDR1 and CDR2: SGHAT and FQDESV (reference sequence). The CDR3 loop is CASSSETSQFF. As DNA, the CDR3 is TGTGCCAGCAGCTCAGAGACTTCGCAGTTCTTC.

This clone came up once. In nucleotides, the CDR3 is TGTGCCAGCAGCTCCTGGACTAGCGGGAGGCAGTACTTC. Amino acid sequence: CASSSWTSGRQYF. The chain has TRBV7-2 and TRBJ2-7, with 13 bases lining up with TRBD2. CDR1 SGHTA and CDR2 FQGNSA come from the germline V gene. The CDR3 contains 13 residues. Trimming took 4 bases from V and 9 from J; bases not matched to a gene: 3.

The V call is TRBV30, the J call TRBJ1-4; TRBD1 agrees at 7 bases. From germline, CDR1 is GTSNPN and CDR2 SVGIG (reference sequence). The V segment lost 8 bases and the J segment 7 bases; nucleotides outside the gene matches: 13. This CDR3 has 14 amino acids. The CDR3 protein is CAAMTGSLSEKLFF. CDR3 sequence (DNA): TGTGCCGCTATGACAGGGAGCTTAAGTGAAAAACTGTTTTTT. Using reference TRBV30 and TRBJ1-4 for the parts outside the CDR3, the full variable domain is SQTIHQWPATLVQPVGSPLSLECTVEGTSNPNLYWYRQAAGRGLQLLFYSVGIGQISSEVPQNLSASRPQDRQFILSSKKLLLSDSGFYLCAAMTGSLSEKLFFGSGTQLSVL.

This clone occurred a few times. The gene calls are TRBV7-9 and TRBJ1-2; 7 bases agree with TRBD1. The V gene's germline CDR1 is SEHNR and CDR2 FQNEAQ (reference sequence). The CDR3 length is 13 residues. With 5 bases clipped from V and 3 bases from J, the junction kept 3 bases outside the gene matches. The CDR3 nucleotides are TGTGCCAGCAGCCATACAGGGGACTATGGCTACACCTTC. Its translation is CASSHTGDYGYTF.

The gene calls are TRBV4-1 and TRBJ2-1; 8 nucleotides agree with TRBD2. The CDR3 contains 15 residues. The V and J ends lost 7 bases and 6 bases, in that order; junction bases with no gene match: 11. The germline V gene has CDR1 MGHRA and CDR2 YSYEKL. For the CDR3, the DNA is TGCGCCAGCAACCTACTAGCGGACAGACCCAATGAGCAGTTCTTC. This codes for CASNLLADRPNEQFF.

CDR3 in DNA: TGTGCCAGCAGCTTGTCAGGTGGCACTGAAGCTTTCTTT. This gives the protein CASSLSGGTEAFF. The chain joins TRBV5-5 to TRBJ1-1; D uncertain. V was clipped by 1 base and J by 4 bases, with 8 bases between them. Germline CDR1 SGHKS, CDR2 YYEKEE (reference sequence). CDR3 size: 13 residues.

The V and J genes are TRBV18 and TRBJ2-7; TRBD1 matches at 10 bases. The CDR3 is made up of 13 amino acids. CDR1 is KGHSH, CDR2 LQKENI, per germline. Losses at the gene ends were 4 bases for V and 7 bases for J; bases not matched to a gene: 4. CDR3 sequence reads: CASSRAGQGEQYF. The CDR3 nucleotides are TGTGCCAGCTCACGTGCGGGACAGGGGGAGCAGTACTTC.

The chain joins TRBV5-6 to TRBJ2-7, with D perhaps matching TRBD1 (5 bases). V was trimmed by 0 bases and J by 3 bases, leaving 7 bases between them. Germline values: CDR1 SGHDT, CDR2 YYEEEE. There are 13 residues in the CDR3. CDR3 DNA sequence: TGTGCCAGCAGCTTGGGACAGTTCTACGAGCAGTACGTC. It encodes CASSLGQFYEQYV.

The genes are TRBV27 and TRBJ2-5, with TRBD1 matching 9 bases. Losses at the gene ends were 3 bases for V and 0 bases for J; bases not matched to a gene: 2. CDR1 and CDR2 from the germline V gene are MNHEY and SMNVEV (reference sequence). This CDR3 comprises 15 residues. The CDR3 nucleotides are TGTGCCAGCAGTTTGGGGACAGGGCACCAAGAGACCCAGTACTTC. The encoded protein is CASSLGTGHQETQYF.

The genes are TRBV7-9 and TRBJ2-1; D is perhaps TRBD1 (5 bases). The germline CDR1 and CDR2 sequences are SEHNR and FQNEAQ (reference sequence). V was shortened by 5 bases and J by 12 bases, with 20 bases between the two germline ends. The CDR3 spans 14 residues. In DNA form, the CDR3 reads TGTGCCAGCAGCACCCCGGCCCTGCCGCAGGGGCAGTTCTTC. It specifies CASSTPALPQGQFF. Looking up the rest from reference TRBV7-9 and TRBJ2-1 gives the full variable domain: DTGVSQNPRHKITKRGQNVTFRCDPISEHNRLYWYRQTLGQGPEFLTYFQNEAQLEKSRLLSDRFSAERPKGSFSTLEIQRTEQGDSAMYLCASSTPALPQGQFFGPGTRLTVL.

J is TRBJ2-7 and V is TRBV11-2; unclear D gene. The CDR3 contains 11 residues. V was cut by 3 bases and J by 3 bases, with 3 bases left in between. Per the germline V gene, CDR1 is SGHAT and CDR2 is FQNNGV. The CDR3 reads CASSFLYEQYV. CDR3 sequence (DNA): TGTGCCAGCAGCTTTCTCTACGAGCAGTACGTC.

The J gene is TRBJ2-1, the V gene TRBV10-2; 7 nucleotides agree with TRBD2. The CDR3 extends over 14 amino acids. Germline V gene data show CDR1 as WSHSY and CDR2 as SAAADI. With 3 bases clipped from V and 4 bases from J, the junction kept 3 bases outside the gene matches. The CDR3 is CASSEVSGYNEQFF. CDR3 in DNA: TGCGCCAGCAGTGAAGTTAGCGGGTACAATGAGCAGTTCTTC.

This chain links TRBV11-2 with TRBJ1-6; 9 nucleotides line up with TRBD1. Germline CDR1 is SGHAT and CDR2 is FQNNGV. V gave up 6 bases and J gave up 5 bases; unmatched junction bases: 2. CDR3 size: 14 residues. The CDR3, as DNA: TGTGCCAGCAGTTGGACAGGGGATAATTCACCCCTCCACTTT. Protein product: CASSWTGDNSPLHF. Based on the CDR3 plus reference TRBV11-2 and TRBJ1-6, the full variable domain is EAGVAQSPRYKIIEKRQSVAFWCNPISGHATLYWYQQILGQGPKLLIQFQNNGVVDDSQLPKDRFSAERLKGVDSTLKIQPAKLEDSAVYLCASSWTGDNSPLHFGNGTRLTVT.

The chain recombines TRBV4-1 with TRBJ2-7; TRBD1 is a possible D gene (6 bases). Germline V CDR1 and CDR2: MGHRA, YSYEKL. The CDR3 has 13 residues. Trimming left V 6 bases short and J 1 base short, with 10 bases between. In DNA form, the CDR3 reads TGCGCCAGCAGTACGGGACATTCCTACGAGCAGTACTTC. It encodes CASSTGHSYEQYF.

This chain uses TRBV2 with TRBJ2-3; D is perhaps TRBD2 (5 bases). Germline V gives CDR1 SNHLY, CDR2 FYNNEI. The CDR3 runs 15 residues. The V end lost 0 bases, the J end lost 1 base, and 8 bases lay between the germline ends. The CDR3 region has the DNA TGTGCCAGCAGTGAAGCGGGAGAGGGCACAGATACGCAGTATTTT. This codes for CASSEAGEGTDTQYF.

V and J are TRBV24-1 and TRBJ2-5; 13 nucleotides match TRBD2. Germline V gene sequence: CDR1 KGHDR, CDR2 SFDVKD. The CDR3 loop spans 20 amino acids. V trimming: 3 bases; J trimming: 5 bases; junction bases outside the gene matches: 17. CDR3 sequence: CATSDPTTSGGASIRETQYF. CDR3 in DNA: TGTGCCACCAGTGATCCGACAACTAGCGGGGGGGCCTCGATAAGGGAGACCCAGTACTTC.

This clone occurred once. The chain employs TRBV18 and TRBJ2-2; D is perhaps TRBD2 (5 bases). CDR1 and CDR2 (germline): KGHSH, LQKENI. The CDR3 loop spans 16 amino acids. V was trimmed by 1 base and J by 1 base, leaving 10 bases between them. The CDR3 nucleotides read TGTGCCAGCTCACCACTGGCTAGCAAGAACACCGGGGAGCTGTTTTTT. This codes for CASSPLASKNTGELFF.

This clone was seen only a few times. The CDR3 spells CASSEGLAGNIQYF. CDR3 nucleotide sequence: TGCGCCAGCAGCGAAGGACTAGCTGGCAACATTCAGTACTTC. The rearrangement uses TRBV10-2 and TRBJ2-4, with 8 nucleotides matching TRBD2. The trim removed 6 bases at V and 7 bases at J, leaving 8 bases unmatched. The CDR3 is 14 amino acids. Per the germline V gene, CDR1 is WSHSY and CDR2 is SAAADI.

The chain joins TRBV2 to TRBJ1-6, with 7 bases lining up with TRBD1. The CDR3 loop spans 14 amino acids. The germline V gene has CDR1 SNHLY and CDR2 FYNNEI. The V segment lost 6 bases and the J segment 7 bases; nucleotides outside the gene matches: 6. DNA of the CDR3: TGTGCCAGCAGCCTAGACAGGGTGAATTCACCCCTCCACTTT. Protein sequence: CASSLDRVNSPLHF.

The chain employs TRBV27 and TRBJ2-2; 9 positions agree with TRBD2. The V segment lost 2 bases and the J segment 6 bases; nucleotides outside the gene matches: 10. This CDR3 has 17 residues. Per germline, CDR1 MNHEY and CDR2 SMNVEV (reference sequence). Here the CDR3 DNA reads TGTGCCAGCAGTTTAGCGGGAGGGGTTTTGATCCCCGGGGAGCTGTTTTTT. Protein product: CASSLAGGVLIPGELFF.

Written as DNA, the CDR3 is TGTGCCGCTAAGGGGACAGGGGGTGGCGAGCAGTACTTC. Translated, it gives CAAKGTGGGEQYF. This chain uses TRBV30 with TRBJ2-7; 11 positions agree with TRBD1. The CDR3 is made up of 13 amino acids. Germline trimming cut 8 bases from V and 6 bases from J; bases unmatched to any gene: 9. The germline V gene encodes CDR1 GTSNPN and CDR2 SVGIG (reference sequence).

The chain links TRBV4-1 to TRBJ1-6, with D possibly matching TRBD1 (5 bases). Germline V CDR1 and CDR2: MGHRA, YSYEKL. The length of the CDR3 is 17 residues. V lost 4 bases and J lost 0, with 13 bases in between. CDR3 sequence reads: CASSLGRQSSYNSPLHF. The CDR3 region has the DNA TGCGCCAGCAGCCTCGGACGACAGAGCTCCTATAATTCACCCCTCCACTTT.